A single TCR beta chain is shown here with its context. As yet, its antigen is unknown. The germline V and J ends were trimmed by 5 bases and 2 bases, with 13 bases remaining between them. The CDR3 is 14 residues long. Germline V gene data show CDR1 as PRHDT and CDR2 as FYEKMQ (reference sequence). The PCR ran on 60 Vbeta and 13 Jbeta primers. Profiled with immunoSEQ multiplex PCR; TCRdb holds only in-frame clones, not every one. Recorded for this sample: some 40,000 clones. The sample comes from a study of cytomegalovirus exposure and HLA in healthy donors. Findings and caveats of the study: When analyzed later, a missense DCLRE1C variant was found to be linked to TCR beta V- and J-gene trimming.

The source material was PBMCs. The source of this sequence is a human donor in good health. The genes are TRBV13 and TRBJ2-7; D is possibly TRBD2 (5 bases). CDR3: CASSPIGIAYEQYF. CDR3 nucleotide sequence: TGTGCCAGCAGCCCCATCGGGATCGCCTACGAGCAGTACTTC.